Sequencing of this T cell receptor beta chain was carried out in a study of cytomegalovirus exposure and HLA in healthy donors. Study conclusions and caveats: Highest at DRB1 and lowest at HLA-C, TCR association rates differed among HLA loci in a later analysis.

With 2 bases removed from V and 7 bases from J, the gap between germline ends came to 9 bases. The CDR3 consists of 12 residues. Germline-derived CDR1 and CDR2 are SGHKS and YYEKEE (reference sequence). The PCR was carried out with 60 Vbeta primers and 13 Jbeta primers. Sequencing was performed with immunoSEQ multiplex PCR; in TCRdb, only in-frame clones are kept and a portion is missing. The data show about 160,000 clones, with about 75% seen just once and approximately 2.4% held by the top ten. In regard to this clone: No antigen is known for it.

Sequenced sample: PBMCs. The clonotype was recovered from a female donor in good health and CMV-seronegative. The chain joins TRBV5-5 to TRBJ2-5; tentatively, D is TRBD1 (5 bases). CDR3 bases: TGTGCCAGCAGCTTAGGGGTCGGGACCCAGTACTTC. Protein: CASSLGVGTQYF.